This TCR beta chain was captured in a study of blood T cells in healthy people across ages. The authors ran a second PCR of 7 to 11 cycles using a sample-barcoded 5' primer and a J-beta primer mix. TCRdb re-called the 5' RACE reads with MiXCR, one entry per CDR3 protein. The sample comprises roughly 1.5 million distinct CDR3 sequences, approximately 42% of which are singletons, and about 3.8% rests with the top ten. The CDR3 is 16 residues long. The germline V gene encodes CDR1 LGHNT and CDR2 FRNRAP. The ends lost 6 bases at V and 3 bases at J; junction bases unmatched: 10. The sequence was obtained from a woman in her late teens or twenties in good health. The rearrangement links TRBV12-5 to TRBJ2-1, with 8 bases identical to TRBD2. Sequencing input: blood. CDR3 sequence reads: CASGRTSGYFYNEQFF. For the CDR3, the DNA is TGTGCTAGTGGCCGCACTAGCGGATACTTCTACAATGAGCAGTTCTTC.